This T cell receptor (beta chain) was obtained from a study of T cell responses to AZD1222 COVID-19 vaccine. TCRdb keeps only in-frame clones here, not all; method: immunoSEQ multiplex PCR. The data hold tens of thousands of clones, with 85% to 90% observed a single time. The V gene end was trimmed by 4 bases and the J gene end by 1 base; junction bases not matched to a gene: 0. This CDR3 comprises 13 residues. Germline values: CDR1 SGHRS, CDR2 YFSETQ. The clonotype originates from an adult who received the AZD1222 COVID-19 vaccine. The sequencing here drew on peripheral blood, taken 28 days after the second AZD1222 dose. This chain connects TRBV5-1 to TRBJ2-5; 8 bases are shared with TRBD2. DNA of the CDR3: TGCGCCAGCAGCACTAGCGGCCAAGAGACCCAGTACTTC. This translates into CASSTSGQETQYF.